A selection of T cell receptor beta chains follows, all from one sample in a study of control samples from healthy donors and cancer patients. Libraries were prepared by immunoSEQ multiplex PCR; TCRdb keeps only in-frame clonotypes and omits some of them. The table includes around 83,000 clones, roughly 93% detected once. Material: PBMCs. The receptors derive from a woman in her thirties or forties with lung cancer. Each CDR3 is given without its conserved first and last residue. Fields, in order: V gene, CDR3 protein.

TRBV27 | ASSTTGTGLQH
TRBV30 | AWSGDARVYGYT
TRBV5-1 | ASSFGQGMGNEQF
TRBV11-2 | ASRPTGTVLEKLF
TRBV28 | ASSMGQGNRGYT
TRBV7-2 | ASSPRLVTDTQY
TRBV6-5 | ACQRTVSSGNTIY
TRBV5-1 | ASSLGGTSRETQY
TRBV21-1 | ASSKTKGGPLPAEQY
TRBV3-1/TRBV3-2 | ASSPRGVLNTEAF
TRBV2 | ASSDGSEQF
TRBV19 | ASSTGVGYGYT
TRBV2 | ASGDIDSYNEQF
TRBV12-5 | ASGWDTDFYQY
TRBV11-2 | ASSPAQGLISDTQY
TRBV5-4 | ASSPGTQETQY
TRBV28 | ASSLAGGLEQY
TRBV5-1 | ASSGSTGQGTNIQY
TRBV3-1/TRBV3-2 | ASSGGPPETQY
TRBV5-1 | ASSLEGQGNQPQH
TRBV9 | ASSGNSEDTEAF
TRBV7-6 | ASSLSRTFGRIDDTEAF
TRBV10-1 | ASSDAGEETQY
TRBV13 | ASSFLRTGKNTEAF
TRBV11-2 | ASSLGALIHNEQF
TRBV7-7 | ASSPYPGRDYNEQF
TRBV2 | ASSPDRGNEKLF
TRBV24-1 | ATSDLAGANEQY
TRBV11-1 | ASSLEPRTSETQY
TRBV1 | TSSYRQGLLYGYT
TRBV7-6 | ASSSVGGNQPQH
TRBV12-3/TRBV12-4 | ASSSAFTDTQY
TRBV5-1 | ASRSGQVGTEAF
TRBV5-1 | ASSLTGLPPLH
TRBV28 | ASLGQGNEKLF
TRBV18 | ASSLGGVSSYEQY
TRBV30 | AWRIDNYGYT
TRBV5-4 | ASSLAGGPPKSYEQY
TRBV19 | ASSPGHSNQPQH
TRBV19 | ASRGGRGGYGTEAF
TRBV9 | ASSASDGLNQPQH
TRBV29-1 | SVVLGRNYGYT
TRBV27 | ASSSPASLGGNSPLH
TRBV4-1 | ASSQGKGGNQPQH
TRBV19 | ASRLGTGVYGYT
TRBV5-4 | ASSLRQGLGETQY
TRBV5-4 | ASSSFSTSYGYT
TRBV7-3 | ASSWMIPANYGYT
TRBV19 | ASSIEGRYQETQY
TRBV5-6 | ASSIGGDPYNEQF
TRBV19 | ASSIGTSPYNEQF
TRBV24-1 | ATSDSGTGGYGYT
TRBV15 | ATSRDRGLTTDTQY